These 16 T cell receptor beta chains were all obtained from the same sample, sequenced in a study of cytomegalovirus exposure and HLA in healthy donors. The primer mix had 60 Vbeta and 13 Jbeta primers. Produced via immunoSEQ multiplex PCR; TCRdb's table is partial and in-frame only. The sample holds fewer than 200,000 clones, about 82% seen once. Sequencing was carried out using PBMCs. The receptors derive from a female donor in good health and CMV-seronegative.

The J gene is TRBJ1-3, the V gene TRBV23-1, with D unclear. TRBV23-1 is known as an ORF, though its function is uncertain. Trimming took 3 bases from V and 4 from J, leaving 31 bases between them. The CDR3 covers 21 residues. CDR3 amino acids: CASSHPGVGREKTGAGNTIYF. DNA of the CDR3: TGCGCCAGCAGTCATCCGGGCGTCGGACGGGAAAAAACGGGCGCCGGAAACACCATATATTTT.

V usage is TRBV18 and J usage is TRBJ2-1; TRBD2 matches at 12 bases. CDR1 and CDR2 (germline): KGHSH, LQKENI. The J segment lost 8 bases and the V segment lost 2 bases, leaving 7 bases of the junction unmatched. The CDR3 covers 16 residues. DNA for the CDR3: TGTGCCAGCTCACCAGCTAGCGGGGGGGTACTGTATGAGCAGTTCTTC. As protein: CASSPASGGVLYEQFF.

The rearrangement links TRBV28 to TRBJ1-5; D uncertain. Between the trimmed V and J ends, which lost 1 base and 11 bases, there was a span of 6 bases. The CDR3 has 11 residues. Germline V gene lookup returns CDR1 MDHEN and CDR2 SYDVKM. The CDR3 nucleotides read TGTGCCAGCAGTTTATCCAGGACCCAGCATTTT. Translated: CASSLSRTQHF. The full variable domain, in which reference TRBV28 and TRBJ1-5 provide the parts outside the CDR3, is DVKVTQSSRYLVKRTGEKVFLECVQDMDHENMFWYRQDPGLGLRLIYFSYDVKMKEKGDIPEGYSVSREKKERFSLILESASTNQTSMYLCASSLSRTQHFGDGTRLSIL.

The chain employs TRBV7-3 and TRBJ2-2, with D unresolved. The CDR3 is 14 amino acids. From germline, CDR1 is SGHTA and CDR2 FQGTGA. V lost 5 bases, J lost 1 base, and 8 bases lay in between. CDR3: CASSATRNTGELFF. DNA of the CDR3: TGTGCCAGCAGCGCCACACGGAACACCGGGGAGCTGTTTTTT.

Notes on this clone: Other DNA variants within this sample encode the same CDR3. The V and J genes are TRBV19 and TRBJ1-1; 7 nucleotides line up with TRBD1. Germline-derived CDR1 and CDR2 are LNHDA and SQIVND (reference sequence). Losses at the gene ends were 1 base for V and 1 base for J; bases not matched to a gene: 3. The CDR3 length is 15 residues. DNA of the CDR3: TGTGCCAGTAGTATAGTGACAGGGCAGAACACTGAAGCTTTCTTT. Its protein is CASSIVTGQNTEAFF.

The rearrangement joins TRBV15 to TRBJ1-5; 10 bases align to TRBD1. V lost 3 bases and J lost 9; bases outside the gene matches: 5. CDR1 is LNHNV and CDR2 is YYDKDF in the germline V gene (reference sequence). The CDR3 sequence is 14 residues long. CDR3 nucleotide sequence: TGTGCCACCAGCAGGGACAGGGGGGGAGGGCCCCAGCATTTT. Protein: CATSRDRGGGPQHF.

This clone was observed a few times. This chain joins TRBV7-9 and TRBJ2-7, with D possibly being TRBD1 (5 bases). V was clipped by 5 bases and J by 6 bases, with 17 bases between them. CDR3 length: 14 amino acids. Per germline, CDR1 SEHNR and CDR2 FQNEAQ (reference sequence). In DNA, the CDR3 is TGTGCCAGCAGCCACTACGACAGTCCCTTCGAGCAGTACTTC. Residues: CASSHYDSPFEQYF.

CDR3 in DNA: TGTGCCACCAAAAGAACAACCGGTAGTTTCAGGGCAGATACGCAGTATTTT. Protein product: CATKRTTGSFRADTQYF. The V call is TRBV15, the J call TRBJ2-3, with D perhaps TRBD1 (5 bases). Between the trimmed V and J ends, which lost 7 bases and 4 bases, there was a span of 24 bases. CDR1 is LNHNV and CDR2 is YYDKDF in the germline V gene (reference sequence). The CDR3 sequence is 17 residues long.

The chain links TRBV5-8 to TRBJ2-5; D not certain. Judging by the DNA end, TRBJ2-7 fits better; the J call may be wrong. CDR1 is SGHTS and CDR2 is YDEGEE in the germline V gene. The CDR3 consists of 14 residues. The CDR3 DNA follows: TGTGCCAGCAGCTTGGCGGTGAGCTCCTACGAGCAGTACTTC. Translation: CASSLAVSSYEQYF.

About this clone: Distinct nucleotide sequences in the sample also encode this CDR3. V gene TRBV5-1 combines with J gene TRBJ2-7; TRBD2 agrees at 9 bases. J lost 3 bases, V lost 0 bases, and 4 bases had no gene match. CDR1 and CDR2 (germline): SGHRS, YFSETQ. The length of the CDR3 is 15 residues. CDR3 protein: CASSLGLAGIYEQYF. Here the CDR3 DNA reads TGCGCCAGCAGCTTGGGGCTAGCGGGGATCTACGAGCAGTACTTC.

In regard to this clone: The junction departs from germline at one end; a sequencing error may be responsible. V usage is TRBV7-9 and J usage is TRBJ2-2; possible D gene TRBD1, 6 bases. CDR1 is SEHNR and CDR2 is FQNEAQ in the germline V gene (reference sequence). The CDR3 length is 17 residues. The CDR3 nucleotides are TGTTCCAGCAGCCCACAGGGCTTTCGTTCCTCGAGCGGGGAGCTGTTTTTT. As protein: CSSSPQGFRSSSGELFF.

The chain combines TRBV5-1 with TRBJ2-2, with 12 positions matching TRBD2. With 6 bases clipped from V and 6 bases from J, the junction kept 6 bases outside the gene matches. This CDR3 has 15 amino acids. Per the germline V gene, CDR1 is SGHRS and CDR2 is YFSETQ. CDR3 bases: TGCGCCAGCACCATGACTAGCGGGGGATCCGGGGAGCTGTTTTTT. It yields the protein CASTMTSGGSGELFF.

Details on this clone: Other nucleotide sequences from this sample produce the same CDR3. The chain employs TRBV6-6 and TRBJ1-3; no reliable D call. Germline V gene lookup returns CDR1 MNHNY and CDR2 SVGAGI (reference sequence). CDR3 length: 12 residues. Trimming took 6 bases from V and 3 from J, leaving 6 bases between them. For the CDR3, the DNA is TGTGCCAGCAGCCCCGGTGGAAACACCATATATTTT. It codes for CASSPGGNTIYF.

As concerns this clone: Because the CDR3's place on the DNA is in doubt, the DNA is left out and the CDR3 is given as listed by TCRdb. The chain joins TRBV6-6 to TRBJ2-3; the D call of TRBD1 is as the table states it, not checked on the DNA. The CDR3 has 14 residues if both end residues are counted. Germline values: CDR1 MNHNY, CDR2 SVGAGI (reference sequence). The CDR3 loop is CASSSSTPADTQYF.

The V gene is TRBV7-8, the J gene TRBJ2-5; TRBD1 aligns across 8 bases. Germline V CDR1 and CDR2: SGHVS, FQNEAQ. This CDR3 region has 16 residues. The ends lost 5 bases at V and 1 base at J; junction bases unmatched: 9. The DNA for the CDR3 is TGTGCCAGCAGCCACTACAGACAGGGGCCCCAAGAGACCCAGTACTTC. Protein sequence: CASSHYRQGPQETQYF.

The chain employs TRBV11-2 and TRBJ2-1, with D possibly matching TRBD1 (5 bases). The V gene lost 5 bases and the J gene lost 7 bases, with 18 bases spanning the gap. Germline CDR1 reads SGHAT; CDR2 reads FQNNGV. This CDR3 contains 15 residues. The CDR3 is CASSPPGRRGNEQFF. Written as DNA, the CDR3 is TGTGCCAGCAGCCCACCGGGTCGAAGGGGTAATGAGCAGTTCTTC. Based on the CDR3 plus reference TRBV11-2 and TRBJ2-1, the full variable domain is EAGVAQSPRYKIIEKRQSVAFWCNPISGHATLYWYQQILGQGPKLLIQFQNNGVVDDSQLPKDRFSAERLKGVDSTLKIQPAKLEDSAVYLCASSPPGRRGNEQFFGPGTRLTVL.